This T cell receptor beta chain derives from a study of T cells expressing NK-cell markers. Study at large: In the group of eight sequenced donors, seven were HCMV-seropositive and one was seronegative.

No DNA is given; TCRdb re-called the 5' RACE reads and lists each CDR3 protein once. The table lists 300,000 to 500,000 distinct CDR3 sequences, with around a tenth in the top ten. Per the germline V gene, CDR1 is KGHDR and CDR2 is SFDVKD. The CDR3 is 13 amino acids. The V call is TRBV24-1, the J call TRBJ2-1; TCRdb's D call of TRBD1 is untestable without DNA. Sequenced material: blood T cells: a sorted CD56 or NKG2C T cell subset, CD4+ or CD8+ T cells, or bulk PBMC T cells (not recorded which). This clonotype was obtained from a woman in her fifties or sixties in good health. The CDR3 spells CATSRQPNNEQFF.